Following are 21 T cell receptor beta chains from one sample sequenced in a study of blood T cell repertoires in COVID-19. Assay: immunoSEQ multiplex PCR; the TCRdb copy retains only in-frame clones and omits some. The repertoire holds around 250,000 clones, with 88% as singletons. Sequencing used peripheral blood. Source of these receptors: a human donor in a cohort sampled during active COVID-19.

V is TRBV7-3 and J is TRBJ1-3; no clear D. The ends were cut back, 4 bases at V and 2 bases at J, with 6 bases in the middle. The CDR3 covers 13 residues. The germline V gene encodes CDR1 SGHTA and CDR2 FQGTGA. The CDR3 sequence is CASSSSPGNTIYF. In DNA form, the CDR3 reads TGTGCCAGCAGCTCTTCCCCTGGAAACACCATATATTTT.

V is TRBV6-1 and J is TRBJ2-2; 7 nucleotides agree with TRBD2. J gave up 5 bases and V 0 bases, and 3 bases lay outside the gene matches. There are 15 residues in the CDR3. Germline V CDR1 and CDR2: MNHNS, SASEGT. CDR3 nucleotide sequence: TGTGCCAGCAGTGAAGCGATAGCGGGTACCGGGGAGCTGTTTTTT. This encodes CASSEAIAGTGELFF.

The rearrangement links TRBV30 to TRBJ1-3, with D hard to call. The germline CDR1 and CDR2 sequences are GTSNPN and SVGIG (reference sequence). Trimming took off 2 bases at V and 3 bases at J, with 14 bases between the two ends. The CDR3 has 15 residues. CDR3 region: CAWSWGGEDGNTIYF. CDR3 nucleotides: TGTGCCTGGAGTTGGGGAGGTGAGGATGGAAACACCATATATTTT.

This chain joins TRBV19 and TRBJ2-7; 8 bases line up with TRBD2. CDR1 and CDR2 (germline): LNHDA, SQIVND (reference sequence). The V segment lost 3 bases and the J segment 3 bases; nucleotides outside the gene matches: 4. There are 14 residues in the CDR3. The CDR3: CASSIQRGSYEQYF. The CDR3 DNA sequence: TGTGCCAGTAGTATCCAGCGGGGGAGCTACGAGCAGTACTTC.

The sample holds one count of this clone. The chain links TRBV10-3 to TRBJ2-5, with D possibly matching TRBD2 (6 bases). The germline CDR1 and CDR2 sequences are ENHRY and SYGVKD. V lost 1 base and J 5 bases, leaving 14 bases between the germline ends. CDR3 size: 15 residues. This CDR3 is CAISELPQGGETQYF. The CDR3 DNA sequence: TGTGCCATCAGTGAGTTACCCCAGGGAGGTGAGACCCAGTACTTC.

The CDR3 DNA sequence: TGTGCCAGCAGCCCCAACTCCTACGAGCAGTACTTC. Translation: CASSPNSYEQYF. The chain combines TRBV7-9 with TRBJ2-7; D gene ambiguous. CDR1 and CDR2 (germline): SEHNR, FQNEAQ (reference sequence). Trimming took 5 bases from V and 0 from J, leaving 5 bases between them. The CDR3 is 12 residues long.

V gene TRBV6-1 combines with J gene TRBJ1-2, with a tentative D call TRBD1 (5 bases). V lost 3 bases to trimming and J lost 6 bases, with 14 bases between them. This CDR3 is built from 14 residues. From germline, CDR1 is MNHNS and CDR2 SASEGT. CDR3 protein: CASSERQGPDGYTF. In DNA, the CDR3 is TGTGCCAGCAGTGAGCGGCAGGGCCCGGATGGCTACACCTTC.

The chain carries TRBV7-3 and TRBJ1-1; 9 nucleotides match TRBD1. V gave up 5 bases and J gave up 4 bases; unmatched junction bases: 8. The CDR3 length is 15 residues. Germline V lookup: CDR1 SGHTA, CDR2 FQGTGA. The CDR3 region is CASSLHGTGSTEAFF. The CDR3 coding sequence is TGTGCCAGCAGCCTCCACGGGACAGGGAGCACTGAAGCTTTCTTT.

The genes are TRBV12-3 or TRBV12-4 and TRBJ2-2; perhaps TRBD1 as D (6 bases). The V end was cut by 6 bases, the J end by 8 bases, with 7 bases between. This CDR3 is 11 amino acids long. CDR3 DNA sequence: TGTGCCAGCAGGGGGGCGGGGGAGCTGTTTTTT. As protein: CASRGAGELFF.

This clone appeared a few times. The V and J genes are TRBV5-1 and TRBJ1-1, with TRBD1 matching 9 bases. The CDR3 consists of 15 residues. Germline trimming cut 3 bases from V and 3 bases from J; bases unmatched to any gene: 6. Per germline, CDR1 SGHRS and CDR2 YFSETQ. CDR3 bases: TGCGCCAGCAGCTCTCGGACAGGGGTGGACACTGAAGCTTTCTTT. Its translation: CASSSRTGVDTEAFF. Supplemented by reference TRBV5-1 and TRBJ1-1, the full variable domain reads KAGVTQTPRYLIKTRGQQVTLSCSPISGHRSVSWYQQTPGQGLQFLFEYFSETQRNKGNFPGRFSGRQFSNSRSEMNVSTLELGDSALYLCASSSRTGVDTEAFFGQGTRLTVV.

The chain uses TRBV3-1 (or the pseudogene TRBV3-2) and TRBJ1-5; D is unclear. The ends were cut back, 0 bases at V and 2 bases at J, with 8 bases in the middle. This CDR3 spans 15 amino acids. Germline CDR1 and CDR2: LGHDT and YNNKEL (reference sequence). CDR3 sequence reads: CASSQEVSGNQPQHF. The CDR3, as DNA: TGTGCCAGCAGCCAAGAGGTCTCGGGCAATCAGCCCCAGCATTTT.

This clone was picked up a small number of times. The CDR3 bases are TGTGCCAGCAGTCCCCAAGCGGCGGGAGGATCGGAGTACGAGCAGTACTTC. It yields the protein CASSPQAAGGSEYEQYF. The rearrangement joins TRBV28 to TRBJ2-7; 8 bases line up with TRBD2. Per germline, CDR1 MDHEN and CDR2 SYDVKM. There are 17 residues in the CDR3. Unmatched junction bases numbered 16, after V lost 5 bases and J lost 4 bases.

The chain couples TRBV18 to TRBJ2-7; D perhaps matches TRBD1 (6 bases). The CDR3 spans 15 residues. V gave up 0 bases and J gave up 5 bases, with 14 bases separating them. The germline V gene encodes CDR1 KGHSH and CDR2 LQKENI. The CDR3 DNA is TGTGCCAGCTCACCACCGGGGGCAGGGTCCCACGAGCAGTACTTC. This sequence encodes CASSPPGAGSHEQYF.

V is TRBV5-6 and J is TRBJ1-1; 8 nucleotides line up with TRBD1. The CDR3 length is 14 residues. The V segment lost 3 bases and the J segment 10 bases; nucleotides outside the gene matches: 11. Germline values: CDR1 SGHDT, CDR2 YYEEEE. CDR3 sequence reads: CASSWGQAEPGAFF. The CDR3, as DNA: TGTGCCAGCAGCTGGGGACAGGCAGAACCTGGAGCTTTCTTT.

V gene TRBV18 combines with J gene TRBJ2-7; 7 bases align to TRBD1. Germline V gives CDR1 KGHSH, CDR2 LQKENI. V shed 4 bases, J shed 3 bases, and the junction held 12 bases outside the gene matches. The CDR3 is made up of 16 amino acids. The CDR3 bases are TGTGCCAGCTCACAAACTCAAGGGGACAGACACTACGAGCAGTACTTC. This sequence encodes CASSQTQGDRHYEQYF. The full variable domain, with the rest looked up from reference TRBV18 and TRBJ2-7, is NAGVMQNPRHLVRRRGQEARLRCSPMKGHSHVYWYRQLPEEGLKFMVYLQKENIIDESGMPKERFSAEFPKEGPSILRIQQVVRGDSAAYFCASSQTQGDRHYEQYFGPGTRLTVT.

V and J are TRBV9 and TRBJ1-4, with D possibly matching TRBD1 (5 bases). The germline V gene encodes CDR1 SGDLS and CDR2 YYNGEE. The CDR3 runs 15 residues. The ends were cut back, 6 bases at V and 6 bases at J, with 18 bases in the middle. The CDR3 bases are TGTGCCAGCACGTTCGGGAGGGGTGGTGATGAAAAACTGTTTTTT. Translated, it gives CASTFGRGGDEKLFF.

The chain carries TRBV28 and TRBJ2-7, with a tentative D call TRBD1 (6 bases). Trimming left V 5 bases short and J 2 bases short, with 16 bases between. Germline CDR1 and CDR2: MDHEN and SYDVKM. The CDR3 is 15 residues long. DNA of the CDR3: TGTGCCAGCAGTAACCCAGGGGTCTCGGCCTACGAGCAGTACTTC. This sequence encodes CASSNPGVSAYEQYF.

The chain is built from TRBV4-3 and TRBJ1-1; 7 nucleotides align to TRBD1. J lost 2 bases, V lost 0 bases, and 6 bases had no gene match. This CDR3 contains 16 residues. Germline V gene data show CDR1 as LGHNA and CDR2 as YSLEER. CDR3 coding DNA: TGCGCCAGCAGCCAAGATACAACAGGGGAAAACACTGAAGCTTTCTTT. Translated: CASSQDTTGENTEAFF.

The chain links TRBV7-8 to TRBJ2-5; D is possibly TRBD2 (7 bases). The CDR3 is 14 amino acids. V was clipped by 1 base and J by 7 bases, with 13 bases between them. CDR1 SGHVS and CDR2 FQNEAQ come from the germline V gene. The chain's CDR3 is CASSLEGGRGTQYF. DNA for the CDR3: TGTGCCAGCAGCTTAGAGGGGGGGCGTGGGACCCAGTACTTC.

This sequence joins TRBV7-8 and TRBJ2-7; TRBD1 agrees at 8 bases. J was trimmed by 1 base and V by 5 bases; bases with no gene match: 10. CDR3 length equals 16 residues. Germline CDR1 reads SGHVS; CDR2 reads FQNEAQ. The CDR3 bases are TGTGCCAGCAGCCCCCGGACAGGGACTCCTTCCTACGAGCAGTACTTC. It is translated as CASSPRTGTPSYEQYF.

This chain links TRBV4-3 with TRBJ1-3; no definite D call. Germline loops: CDR1 LGHNA, CDR2 YSLEER. CDR3 size: 18 residues. Trimming pared 0 bases from V and 0 bases from J, leaving 15 bases between. This CDR3 is CASSQDQDFLRSGNTIYF. The CDR3 nucleotides read TGCGCCAGCAGCCAAGATCAGGACTTTCTCCGCTCTGGAAACACCATATATTTT.